A single sample gave rise to the 19 T cell receptor beta chains below, sequenced in a study of T cell changes during pregnancy in multiple sclerosis. Assay used: immunoSEQ multiplex PCR; TCRdb lists only in-frame clones, some missing. The sample consists of about 59,000 clones, approximately 90% of them appearing once. The specimen was peripheral blood, collected in the third trimester of pregnancy. These receptors all come from a female donor in good health, enrolled as a control in a pregnancy study.

The rearrangement links TRBV9 to TRBJ2-1; D is possibly TRBD2 (6 bases). CDR1 is SGDLS and CDR2 is YYNGEE in the germline V gene. Trimming took 0 bases from V and 5 from J, leaving 12 bases between them. This CDR3 spans 15 amino acids. CDR3 amino acids: CASSVGTGVNNEQFF. The CDR3 bases are TGTGCCAGCAGCGTAGGAACGGGAGTAAACAATGAGCAGTTCTTC.

The V and J genes are TRBV27 and TRBJ2-1; D may be TRBD2 (6 bases). Germline V lookup: CDR1 MNHEY, CDR2 SMNVEV (reference sequence). Trimming cost V 3 bases and J 5 bases, with 8 bases left between them. This CDR3 is built from 13 residues. The CDR3 protein is CASSLGLDNEQFF. CDR3 bases: TGTGCCAGCAGTTTGGGACTTGACAATGAGCAGTTCTTC.

This clone has more than one count but fewer than ten. The V call is TRBV6-1, the J call TRBJ2-1; TRBD2 matches 9 bases. The CDR3 contains 16 residues. From germline, CDR1 is MNHNS and CDR2 SASEGT. V was clipped by 4 bases and J by 2 bases; unmatched bases: 6. The CDR3 loop is CASSGGGAVAYNEQFF. The CDR3, as DNA: TGTGCCAGCAGTGGCGGGGGGGCCGTAGCCTACAATGAGCAGTTCTTC.

A note on this clone: This likely traces to a read error, being one base from a far larger clone. The V gene is TRBV6-4, the J gene TRBJ2-3; 9 bases line up with TRBD2. J was trimmed by 2 bases and V by 4 bases; bases with no gene match: 1. Germline-derived CDR1 and CDR2 are MRHNA and SNTAGT. The CDR3 loop spans 14 amino acids. CDR3 in DNA: TGTGCCAGCAGTGGCGGGGGGGCCACAGATACGCAGTATTTT. Translating it yields CASSGGGATDTQYF.

The J gene is TRBJ2-1, the V gene TRBV7-2; 11 bases line up with TRBD2. With V trimmed by 5 bases and J by 6 bases, 9 bases remained unmatched. The CDR3 consists of 16 residues. CDR1 and CDR2 from the germline V gene are SGHTA and FQGNSA. The CDR3 is CASSARGLAVSNEQFF. The DNA of the CDR3 is TGTGCCAGCAGCGCCCGGGGACTAGCGGTTAGCAATGAGCAGTTCTTC.

The chain couples TRBV9 to TRBJ2-1; 12 bases are shared with TRBD2. CDR1 is SGDLS, CDR2 YYNGEE, per germline. The CDR3 runs 15 residues. V lost 3 bases to trimming and J lost 12 bases; unmatched junction nucleotides: 10. The CDR3, as DNA: TGTGCCAGCAGCGCTGCTAGCGGGGGGGCCGCAGCGCAGTTCTTC. Protein sequence: CASSAASGGAAAQFF.

V and J are TRBV9 and TRBJ2-3, with a weak D call TRBD2 (6 bases). V lost 1 base, J lost 6 bases, and 12 bases lay in between. CDR1 and CDR2 (germline): SGDLS, YYNGEE. This CDR3 has 14 residues. The CDR3 sequence is CASSVRWDSDTQYF. The CDR3 region has the DNA TGTGCCAGCAGCGTAAGGTGGGACTCGGATACGCAGTATTTT.

The J gene is TRBJ2-1, the V gene TRBV7-2; D unclear. The germline CDR1 and CDR2 sequences are SGHTA and FQGNSA. The CDR3 is 13 residues long. V was pared by 1 base and J by 4 bases, with 5 bases between. CDR3 nucleotides: TGTGCCAGCAGCTTAGAGACTTACAATGAGCAGTTCTTC. Protein product: CASSLETYNEQFF.

The rearrangement uses TRBV7-2 and TRBJ2-3; D is ambiguous. The CDR3 consists of 14 residues. Germline lookup yields CDR1 SGHTA and CDR2 FQGNSA. The V and J ends lost 2 bases and 6 bases respectively, with 12 bases between them. The chain's CDR3 is CASSLSFSGDTQYF. The DNA of the CDR3 is TGTGCCAGCAGCTTAAGTTTTTCCGGGGATACGCAGTATTTT.

The chain uses TRBV6-6 and TRBJ2-1; 8 positions match TRBD2. This CDR3 is built from 15 residues. After removal of 2 bases from V and 5 bases from J, the junction contained 5 bases not matched to a gene. Germline values: CDR1 MNHNY, CDR2 SVGAGI (reference sequence). The CDR3 sequence is CASSYPAGAHNEQFF. CDR3 nucleotides: TGTGCCAGCAGTTACCCAGCGGGAGCCCACAATGAGCAGTTCTTC.

The chain joins TRBV29-1 to TRBJ2-1; TRBD1 might be the D (5 bases). The CDR3 spans 13 residues. The germline V and J ends were trimmed by 5 bases and 2 bases, with 10 bases remaining between them. Per the germline V gene, CDR1 is SQVTM and CDR2 is ANQGSEA. The CDR3 reads CSVSDKAYNEQFF. The DNA of the CDR3 is TGCAGCGTTTCGGACAAGGCCTACAATGAGCAGTTCTTC.

The CDR3 here is CASSSGTSPYEQYF. The DNA for the CDR3 is TGTGCCAGCAGCTCCGGGACTAGCCCCTACGAGCAGTACTTC. J is TRBJ2-7 and V is TRBV9, with 9 bases fitting TRBD2. Germline-derived CDR1 and CDR2 are SGDLS and YYNGEE. The J segment lost 2 bases and the V segment lost 4 bases, leaving 4 bases of the junction unmatched. This CDR3 is 14 amino acids long. Supplemented by reference TRBV9 and TRBJ2-7, the full variable domain reads DSGVTQTPKHLITATGQRVTLRCSPRSGDLSVYWYQQSLDQGLQFLIQYYNGEERAKGNILERFSAQQFPDLHSELNLSSLELGDSALYFCASSSGTSPYEQYFGPGTRLTVT.

V and J are TRBV15 and TRBJ1-2; D remains unclear. The V and J ends lost 3 bases and 3 bases respectively, with 8 bases between them. Germline V lookup: CDR1 LNHNV, CDR2 YYDKDF (reference sequence). This CDR3 is built from 13 residues. DNA of the CDR3: TGTGCCACCAGCAGGGGAGTAGACTATGGCTACACCTTC. Its translation is CATSRGVDYGYTF.

This clone was observed a few times. V is TRBV7-9 and J is TRBJ1-1; the D gene is possibly TRBD1 (5 bases). The CDR3 sequence is 11 residues long. Trimming shortened V by 7 bases and J by 8 bases, and 11 bases separated the two germline ends. Germline CDR1 and CDR2: SEHNR and FQNEAQ (reference sequence). CDR3 loop: CASITDREAFF. The CDR3 DNA reads TGTGCCAGCATTACTGACAGAGAAGCTTTCTTT.

This chain joins TRBV28 and TRBJ1-3; TRBD1 matches at 10 bases. After removal of 5 bases from V and 3 bases from J, the junction contained 7 bases not matched to a gene. There are 16 residues in the CDR3. Germline lookup yields CDR1 MDHEN and CDR2 SYDVKM. The CDR3 DNA reads as TGTGCCAGCAGTGTGGGACAGGGGTTTCTTGGAAACACCATATATTTT. It encodes CASSVGQGFLGNTIYF. Supplemented by reference TRBV28 and TRBJ1-3, the full variable domain reads DVKVTQSSRYLVKRTGEKVFLECVQDMDHENMFWYRQDPGLGLRLIYFSYDVKMKEKGDIPEGYSVSREKKERFSLILESASTNQTSMYLCASSVGQGFLGNTIYFGEGSWLTVV.

V usage is TRBV19 and J usage is TRBJ2-7, with 7 bases lining up with TRBD2. Looked up from germline, CDR1 is LNHDA and CDR2 is SQIVND (reference sequence). The V gene end was trimmed by 1 base and the J gene end by 0 bases; junction bases not matched to a gene: 6. The CDR3 is made up of 16 amino acids. As DNA, the CDR3 is TGTGCCAGTAGTATAGGGGGGGGAGCTCCCTCCTACGAGCAGTACTTC. Translation gives CASSIGGGAPSYEQYF.

This chain connects TRBV11-3 to TRBJ2-5, with 7 bases that match TRBD2. The CDR3 has 12 amino acids. Per germline, CDR1 SGHNT and CDR2 YENEEA. V lost 4 bases to trimming and J lost 11 bases; unmatched junction nucleotides: 7. The CDR3 DNA reads TGTGCCAGCAGCTCCTCGGGGGGACCGCAGTACTTC. Translated, it gives CASSSSGGPQYF.

This chain joins TRBV5-1 and TRBJ2-7; perhaps TRBD2 as D (7 bases). Germline V gene lookup returns CDR1 SGHRS and CDR2 YFSETQ. The CDR3 extends over 14 amino acids. Trimming left V 4 bases short and J 7 bases short, with 18 bases between. This chain's CDR3 is CASSPEGGPGEQYF. In DNA form, the CDR3 reads TGCGCCAGCAGCCCGGAGGGGGGGCCGGGGGAGCAGTACTTC.

V usage is TRBV19 and J usage is TRBJ1-6; the match to TRBD1 covers 8 bases. The CDR3 is 17 residues long. Germline CDR1 reads LNHDA; CDR2 reads SQIVND (reference sequence). V dropped 3 bases and J dropped 2; count of bases not matched to a gene: 6. CDR3: CASSIGQGITYNSPLHF. The CDR3 DNA follows: TGTGCCAGTAGTATCGGACAGGGCATCACCTATAATTCACCCCTCCACTTT.